Listed here is a single TCR beta chain. As originally analysed: Amplification with reference gene primers provided the estimates of nucleated cell counts. Some clones are missing from TCRdb's copy, which holds only in-frame ones; the method was immunoSEQ multiplex PCR. V, J and clone size derive from that table, while D and trimming were established from the DNA sequence. This sample has roughly 110,000 clones, with more than 70% found just once. The entry originates in a study of blood T cell repertoires in COVID-19. As for the study in general: Sources were T cells, B-cell-depleted T cells, or PBMCs; the material itself was cDNA or gDNA.

In germline, CDR1 is SQVTM, CDR2 ANQGSEA. V was trimmed by 6 bases and J by 2 bases, leaving 13 bases between them. The CDR3 runs 13 residues. Input material: peripheral blood. J is TRBJ1-2 and V is TRBV29-1; D not certain. This receptor was taken from a human donor in a cohort sampled during active COVID-19. The CDR3 here is CSVRTDSNYGYTF. The CDR3 DNA sequence: TGCAGCGTAAGGACTGACTCAAACTATGGCTACACCTTC.